The rows below give T cell receptor beta chains drawn from one sample of a study of response to subunit inactivated influenza vaccine. Each CDR3 protein gets one entry after TCRdb re-called the RT-PCR reads with MiXCR. The sample gives a few hundred thousand distinct CDR3 sequences, roughly 15% of which show up once; approximately 10% is in the top ten. The sequenced sample was PBMCs from blood, obtained less than 13 days after vaccination. The receptor source for this set is a man between 50 and 59 years old who received an inactivated influenza vaccine. The CDR3 runs from the conserved cysteine through the conserved F or W. A D gene is named only where the DNA matches it firmly. Rows give clone size only sometimes, using once, few, many, or a class for an expanded clone.

abundance | j_gene | d_gene | v_gene | CDR3nt | CDR3aa
many | TRBJ2-5 | . | TRBV5-1 | TGCGCCAGCAGCTGGGGAAACGCGGGGATGGAGACCCAGTACTTC | CASSWGNAGMETQYF
few | TRBJ2-5 | . | TRBV9 | TGTGCCAGCAGCGCTGGACAGGCGGGAGAAGCCCAGTACTTC | CASSAGQAGEAQYF
few | TRBJ2-1 | TRBD2 | TRBV20-1 | TGCAGTGCTATTCGGACTAGCGGGGTGGGGGGGAATGAGCAGTTCTTC | CSAIRTSGVGGNEQFF
. | TRBJ2-2 | TRBD1 | TRBV20-1 | TGCAGTGCTAGAGATCTAGGACAGGAGAACACCGGGGAGCTGTTTTTT | CSARDLGQENTGELFF
many | TRBJ2-6 | . | TRBV5-6 | TGTGCCAGCAGCTTGCTCCAGTACCTTCTATCTGGGGCCAACGTCCTGACTTTC | CASSLLQYLLSGANVLTF
. | TRBJ2-2 | . | TRBV6-5 | TGTGCCAGCACCGGACACACCGGGGAGCTGTTTTTT | CASTGHTGELFF
. | TRBJ1-5 | TRBD1 | TRBV4-1 | TGCGCCAGCAGCCAATTTAGACAGGGAGGAACCAATCAGCCCCAGCATTTT | CASSQFRQGGTNQPQHF
. | TRBJ2-1 | TRBD2 | TRBV4-1 | TGCGCCAGCAGCCAAGCGGGGGGGCAAGGGAATGAGCAGTTCTTC | CASSQAGGQGNEQFF
few | TRBJ2-1 | . | TRBV7-3 | TGTGCCAGCAGCTTAAGGGGAGGAATCTTTTGGTCGGATGAGCAGTTCTTC | CASSLRGGIFWSDEQFF
few | TRBJ1-1 | . | TRBV5-6 | TGTGCCAGCAGCTTGTGGGGGGCCTTTAGCACTGAAGCTTTCTTT | CASSLWGAFSTEAFF
few | TRBJ1-6 | . | TRBV3-1 | TGTGCCAGCAGCCAAGGTTCAGGGTCTGATTCACCCCTCCACTTT | CASSQGSGSDSPLHF
few | TRBJ1-4 | . | TRBV5-1 | TGCGCCAGCAGCTTGAGGGGAACAGGGCTTGGGACTGAAAAACTGTTTTTT | CASSLRGTGLGTEKLFF
few | TRBJ2-2 | TRBD1 | TRBV20-1 | TGCAGTGCTAGAGCCCAGGGGGCTGCCGGGGAGCTGTTTTTT | CSARAQGAAGELFF
few | TRBJ1-2 | . | TRBV6-5 | TGTGCCAGCAGTTACTCGGCGGGGTTGGGTGGCTACACCTTC | CASSYSAGLGGYTF
few | TRBJ2-4 | . | TRBV9 | TGTGCCAGCAGCGGGAACAAAAACATTCAGTACTTC | CASSGNKNIQYF
. | TRBJ2-1 | TRBD2 | TRBV9 | TGTGCCAGCAGCGTAGCGGGTCTAGCGGGTGAGCAGTTCTTC | CASSVAGLAGEQFF
few | TRBJ2-7 | TRBD1 | TRBV6-5 | TGTGCCAGCAGTTACTCGGGGCCAGGGGGCTACTACGAGCAGTACTTC | CASSYSGPGGYYEQYF
many | TRBJ2-7 | TRBD1 | TRBV29-1 | TGCAGCGTTGAAGCCCCGACAGGGGATCCATACGAGCAGTACTTC | CSVEAPTGDPYEQYF
few | TRBJ2-6 | TRBD1 | TRBV11-1 | TGTGCCAGCAGCGTAACCGGGACAGGTTGGCCTGGGGCCAACGTCCTGACTTTC | CASSVTGTGWPGANVLTF